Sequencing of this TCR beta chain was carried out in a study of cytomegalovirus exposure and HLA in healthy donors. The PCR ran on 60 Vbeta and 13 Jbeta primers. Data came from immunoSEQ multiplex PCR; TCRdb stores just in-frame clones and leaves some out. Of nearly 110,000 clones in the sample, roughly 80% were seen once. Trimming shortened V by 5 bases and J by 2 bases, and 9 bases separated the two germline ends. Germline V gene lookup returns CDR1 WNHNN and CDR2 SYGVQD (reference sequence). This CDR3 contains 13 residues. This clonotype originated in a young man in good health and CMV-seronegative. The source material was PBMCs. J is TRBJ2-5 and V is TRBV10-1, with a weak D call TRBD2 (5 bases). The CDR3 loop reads CASSRTLQETQYF. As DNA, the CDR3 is TGCGCCAGCAGTCGGACTTTACAAGAGACCCAGTACTTC.